These T cell receptor beta chains were read from a single sample in a study of cytomegalovirus exposure and HLA in healthy donors. Using immunoSEQ multiplex PCR, the repertoire was profiled, and TCRdb retains in-frame clones only, with some absent. The sample has about 110,000 clones; roughly 71% are singletons. Sequences were obtained from PBMCs. The receptors shown here come from a male donor in good health and CMV-seropositive. The CDR3 runs from the conserved cysteine through the conserved F or W. Fields, in order: V gene, clone size, D gene, J gene, CDR3 protein, CDR3 DNA. A D gene is named only where the DNA matches it firmly. Only some rows state a clone size, as once, few, many or a class for expanded clones.

TRBV6-5,NA,NA,TRBJ1-2,CASSYQGIDGYTF,TGTGCCAGCAGCTACCAGGGTATCGATGGCTACACCTTC
TRBV25-1,NA,TRBD1,TRBJ2-3,CASSPRTGATDTQYF,TGTGCCAGCAGTCCTAGGACAGGGGCAACGGATACGCAGTATTTT
TRBV2,once,NA,TRBJ2-7,CASSEGGSREQYF,TGTGCCAGCAGTGAAGGGGGCAGCCGCGAGCAGTACTTC
TRBV4-1,NA,TRBD2,TRBJ2-7,CASSQRTSGVSYEQYF,TGCGCCAGCAGCCAACGGACTAGCGGGGTCTCCTACGAGCAGTACTTC
TRBV2,NA,NA,TRBJ1-1,CASSIPKVGTEAFF,TGTGCCAGCAGTATACCCAAAGTCGGCACTGAAGCTTTCTTT
TRBV29-1,NA,TRBD1,TRBJ2-5,CSVRTGAWETQYF,TGCAGCGTTCGGACAGGGGCTTGGGAGACCCAGTACTTC
TRBV28,NA,TRBD1,TRBJ2-7,CASGGTGVPYEQYF,TGTGCCAGCGGGGGGACAGGGGTTCCCTACGAGCAGTACTTC
TRBV28,NA,NA,TRBJ2-7,CASRESGSFYEQYF,TGTGCCAGCAGGGAGTCAGGGTCCTTCTACGAGCAGTACTTC
TRBV29-1,NA,TRBD1,TRBJ2-3,CSAIGVDRGLRDTQYF,TGCAGCGCCATTGGGGTTGACAGGGGGCTAAGAGATACGCAGTATTTT
TRBV6-1,NA,TRBD1,TRBJ2-5,CASLTGLQETQYF,TGTGCCAGCCTGACAGGGCTCCAAGAGACCCAGTACTTC
TRBV7-2,NA,NA,TRBJ1-3,CASSLQTFGNTIYF,TGTGCCAGCAGCTTACAGACATTCGGAAACACCATATATTTT
TRBV28,NA,NA,TRBJ1-3,CASSLSEYAGNTIYF,TGTGCCAGCAGTTTATCGGAGTACGCTGGAAACACCATATATTTT
TRBV5-1,NA,TRBD2,TRBJ2-3,CASSLAGNSGGARDTQYF,TGCGCCAGCAGCTTGGCCGGGAACAGCGGGGGGGCACGAGATACGCAGTATTTT
TRBV2,NA,NA,TRBJ2-5,CASSEAGGRETQYF,TGTGCCAGCAGTGAAGCGGGGGGAAGGGAGACCCAGTACTTC
TRBV18,NA,TRBD1,TRBJ1-5,CASSPPPNRGDQPQHF,TGTGCCAGCTCACCGCCTCCTAACAGGGGGGATCAGCCCCAGCATTTT
TRBV11-2,NA,TRBD1,TRBJ2-7,CASSFSQGVSYEQYF,TGTGCCAGCAGCTTTTCCCAGGGGGTATCCTACGAGCAGTACTTC
TRBV7-2,NA,TRBD1,TRBJ2-6,CASSLEDRGSGANVLTF,TGTGCCAGCAGCTTAGAAGACAGGGGGTCTGGGGCCAACGTCCTGACTTTC
TRBV4-1,NA,TRBD1,TRBJ2-7,CASSQVGTGEQYF,TGCGCCAGCAGCCAAGTCGGGACAGGCGAGCAGTACTTC
TRBV5-8,few,NA,TRBJ2-3,CASSFYVSTDTQYF,TGTGCCAGCAGCTTTTATGTCAGCACAGATACGCAGTATTTT
TRBV28,NA,NA,TRBJ2-7,CASSTYTPNGVYEQYF,TGTGCCAGCAGTACCTACACTCCCAATGGAGTCTACGAGCAGTACTTC
TRBV28,NA,NA,TRBJ1-5,CASSLFRGADQPQHF,TGTGCCAGCAGTTTATTTCGGGGGGCAGATCAGCCCCAGCATTTT
TRBV9,NA,TRBD1,TRBJ1-4,CASSAATGVNEKLFF,TGTGCCAGCAGCGCGGCGACAGGGGTGAATGAAAAACTGTTTTTT
TRBV5-6,few,TRBD2,TRBJ2-1,CASSLAGRPAGGGGEQFF,TGTGCCAGCAGCTTGGCCGGCAGGCCAGCGGGAGGTGGTGGCGAGCAGTTCTTC
TRBV7-2,few,NA,TRBJ2-2,CASSLAAQRTGELFF,TGTGCCAGCAGCTTAGCGGCCCAGAGGACCGGGGAGCTGTTTTTT
TRBV6-5,few,TRBD1,TRBJ2-1,CASTWTGGRGGEQFF,TGTGCCAGCACTTGGACAGGGGGCCGGGGGGGTGAGCAGTTCTTC
TRBV7-9,NA,NA,TRBJ1-3,CASSPRTKSGNTIYF,TGTGCCAGCAGCCCCCGGACCAAGTCGGGGAACACCATATATTTT
TRBV4-3,once,TRBD1,TRBJ1-3,CASSQVRGLGGNTIYF,TGCGCCAGCAGCCAAGTCAGGGGGCTGGGTGGAAACACCATATATTTT
TRBV4-3,NA,TRBD2,TRBJ2-3,CASSLGYAGGVPDTQYF,TGCGCCAGCAGCCTGGGATATGCGGGGGGCGTCCCAGATACGCAGTATTTT
TRBV19,few,TRBD1,TRBJ1-5,CASRDRDNQPQHF,TGTGCCAGTAGGGACAGGGATAATCAGCCCCAGCATTTT
TRBV9,NA,NA,TRBJ2-7,CASSVGGARGPYEQYF,TGTGCCAGCAGCGTAGGGGGCGCGCGGGGACCCTACGAGCAGTACTTC
TRBV20-1,once,NA,TRBJ2-7,CSARQEYEQYF,TGCAGTGCTAGACAGGAATACGAGCAGTACTTC
TRBV6-4,NA,NA,TRBJ1-6,CASSVSGSYNSPLHF,TGTGCCAGCAGTGTATCGGGCTCCTATAATTCACCCCTCCACTTT
TRBV23-1,NA,TRBD2,TRBJ2-3,CGGGRAADTQYF,TGCGGGGGGGGACGAGCGGCAGATACGCAGTATTTT
TRBV2,NA,NA,TRBJ1-5,CASSEDGGDQPQHF,TGTGCCAGCAGTGAAGACGGGGGGGATCAGCCCCAGCATTTT
TRBV18,NA,NA,TRBJ1-3,CASSPQGLGNTIYF,TGTGCCAGCTCACCCCAGGGATTAGGAAACACCATATATTTT
TRBV11-2,once,NA,TRBJ2-2,CASSPVVSGELFF,TGTGCCAGCAGCCCCGTAGTATCCGGGGAGCTGTTTTTT
TRBV18,NA,NA,TRBJ1-4,CASSPRQELNEKLFF,TGTGCCAGCTCACCCCGACAGGAGCTTAATGAAAAACTGTTTTTT
TRBV18,NA,NA,TRBJ1-4,CASSPLSGTNEKLFF,TGTGCCAGCTCACCACTCTCAGGAACAAATGAAAAACTGTTTTTT
TRBV7-8,NA,NA,TRBJ2-2,CASSPAGGPITGELFF,TGTGCCAGCAGCCCGGCCGGGGGGCCGATCACCGGGGAGCTGTTTTTT
TRBV30,NA,NA,TRBJ2-3,CAWSVATDTQYF,TGTGCCTGGAGTGTGGCCACAGATACGCAGTATTTT
TRBV4-2,NA,TRBD2,TRBJ2-4,CASSLSTSGRAEAPKNIQYF,TGTGCCAGCAGCCTATCGACTAGCGGGAGGGCCGAAGCGCCCAAAAACATTCAGTACTTC
TRBV9,NA,NA,TRBJ2-2,CASSVAGTGLSNTGELFF,TGTGCCAGCAGCGTAGCGGGGACTGGTTTGTCGAACACCGGGGAGCTGTTTTTT
TRBV27,NA,TRBD1,TRBJ2-2,CASSPVGTGLAGELFF,TGTGCCAGCAGTCCCGTCGGGACAGGGCTTGCCGGGGAGCTGTTTTTT
TRBV29-1,NA,TRBD1,TRBJ2-7,CSVVFWDSYEQYF,TGCAGCGTTGTTTTTTGGGACAGTTACGAGCAGTACTTC
TRBV25-1,NA,TRBD1,TRBJ2-7,CASRPGQGTYEQYF,TGTGCCAGCAGACCGGGACAGGGGACCTACGAGCAGTACTTC
TRBV27,NA,NA,TRBJ2-7,CASSSFGGREQYF,TGTGCCAGCTCGTCGTTCGGGGGTCGGGAGCAGTACTTC
TRBV27,NA,NA,TRBJ1-1,CASSAGLLPRAEAFF,TGTGCCAGCAGTGCCGGACTTCTCCCGAGGGCTGAAGCTTTCTTT
TRBV2,NA,NA,TRBJ2-3,CASRADRTDTQYF,TGTGCCAGCAGGGCCGACAGAACAGATACGCAGTATTTT
TRBV7-9,NA,TRBD1,TRBJ2-6,CASSRGQGLGANVLTF,TGTGCCAGCAGCCGGGGACAGGGCCTGGGGGCCAACGTCCTGACTTTC
TRBV6-5,NA,NA,TRBJ1-1,CASYRDTEAFF,TGTGCCAGTTATCGAGACACTGAAGCTTTCTTT
TRBV27,NA,NA,TRBJ2-1,CASSSRGLSYNEQFF,TGTGCCAGCAGTTCACGGGGTTTGTCCTACAATGAGCAGTTCTTC
TRBV29-1,few,TRBD2,TRBJ2-5,CSVGGETQYF,TGCAGCGTGGGGGGGGAGACCCAGTACTTC
TRBV2,NA,NA,TRBJ2-1,CATAQYNNEQFF,TGTGCCACCGCCCAGTACAACAATGAGCAGTTCTTC
TRBV5-6,NA,TRBD1,TRBJ1-2,CASSRLDRVGGYPF,TGTGCCAGCAGCCGACTGGACAGGGTAGGTGGCTACCCCTTC
TRBV18,NA,NA,TRBJ1-2,CASSKGESYGYTF,TGTGCCAGCTCCAAAGGGGAAAGCTATGGCTACACCTTC
TRBV27,NA,TRBD1,TRBJ1-1,CASIHSSRTGGAEAFF,TGTGCCAGCATCCATTCTTCCCGGACAGGGGGGGCTGAAGCTTTCTTT
TRBV7-8,NA,TRBD1,TRBJ1-4,CASSVTGAGGEKLFF,TGTGCCAGCAGCGTGACAGGGGCCGGAGGTGAAAAACTGTTTTTT
TRBV7-7,NA,NA,TRBJ1-5,CASSFLRPGPRQPQHF,TGTGCCAGCAGCTTTCTTCGTCCAGGGCCCAGGCAGCCCCAGCATTTT
TRBV5-1,NA,TRBD1,TRBJ1-2,CASSLGTGVYGYTF,TGCGCCAGCAGCTTGGGGACAGGGGTCTATGGCTACACCTTC
TRBV4-3,NA,TRBD2,TRBJ2-1,CASSQEGLAGGVYNEQFF,TGCGCCAGCAGCCAAGAGGGACTAGCGGGAGGAGTCTACAATGAGCAGTTCTTC